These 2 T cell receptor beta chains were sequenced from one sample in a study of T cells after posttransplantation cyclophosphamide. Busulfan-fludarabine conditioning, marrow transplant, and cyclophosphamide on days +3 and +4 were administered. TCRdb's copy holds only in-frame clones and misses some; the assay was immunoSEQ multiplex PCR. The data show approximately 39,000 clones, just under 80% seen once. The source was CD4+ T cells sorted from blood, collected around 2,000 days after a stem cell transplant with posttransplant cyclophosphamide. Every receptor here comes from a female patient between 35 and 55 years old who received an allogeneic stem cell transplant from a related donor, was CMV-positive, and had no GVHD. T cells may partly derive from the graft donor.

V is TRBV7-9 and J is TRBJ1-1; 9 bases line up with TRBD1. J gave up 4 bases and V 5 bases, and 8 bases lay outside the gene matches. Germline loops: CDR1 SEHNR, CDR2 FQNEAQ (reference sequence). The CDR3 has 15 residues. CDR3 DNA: TGTGCCAGCAGCCCCGGGACAGGGAGGGCCACTGAAGCTTTCTTT. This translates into CASSPGTGRATEAFF.

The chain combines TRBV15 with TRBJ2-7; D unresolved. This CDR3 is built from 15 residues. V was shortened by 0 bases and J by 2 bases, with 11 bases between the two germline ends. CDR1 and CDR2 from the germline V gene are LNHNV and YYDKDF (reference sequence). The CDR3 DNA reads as TGTGCCACCAGCAGAGATAGGCGGTTAACCTACGAGCAGTACTTC. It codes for CATSRDRRLTYEQYF.